This T cell receptor beta chain is drawn from a study of T cell responses to AZD1222 COVID-19 vaccine. Study-level background: Combined were second doses at about 4 or about 12 weeks. Study outcomes and limitations: Spike regions recognized by vaccine-associated CD4 TCRs spanned the protein, led by 160-218 and 743-854. Mostly white British, mostly female donors; authors suggested clonal diversity may be underestimated. Baseline serology detected seropositivity in only 6 or 7 AZD1222 recipients.

Profiled with immunoSEQ multiplex PCR; TCRdb holds only in-frame clones, not every one. The table lists about 150,000 clones, 93% of them singletons. This CDR3 is built from 14 residues. Germline values: CDR1 SGHRS, CDR2 YFSETQ. Trimming took 9 bases from V and 0 from J, leaving 16 bases between them. This clone appeared once. Its antigen remains unidentified. The rearrangement uses TRBV5-1 and TRBJ2-7, with unresolved D. The sample here was peripheral blood, taken on day 0 of AZD1222 vaccination. The TCR was taken from an adult in good health. This CDR3 is CATSRQPSSYEQYF. In DNA, the CDR3 is TGCGCCACTAGTCGGCAGCCAAGCTCCTACGAGCAGTACTTC.